This paragraph reports one TCR beta chain. Measured with immunoSEQ multiplex PCR; TCRdb has only the in-frame clones, and not every one. Of about 62,000 clones listed, 80% to 95% are singletons. This entry comes from a study of blood T cell repertoires in COVID-19. Across the whole study: The origin of the acute and convalescent COVID-19 samples was the United States, Italy and Spain. From T cells, B-cell-depleted T cells, or PBMCs came the material, which was cDNA or gDNA.

V dropped 0 bases and J dropped 0 bases, with 12 bases sitting between them. Germline V gene sequence: CDR1 MNHEY, CDR2 SVGEGT. The CDR3 has 17 amino acids. This chain uses TRBV6-2 or TRBV6-3 with TRBJ2-1, with a possible D match to TRBD2 (5 bases). The sample comprised peripheral blood. This clonotype originated in a human donor in a cohort sampled during active COVID-19. The CDR3 coding sequence is TGTGCCAGCAGTTACTCGAGGGAGACTTCCTCCTACAATGAGCAGTTCTTC. It encodes CASSYSRETSSYNEQFF.